The rows below give T cell receptor beta chains drawn from one sample of a study of blood T cell repertoires in COVID-19. TCRdb's table, derived via immunoSEQ multiplex PCR, lists solely in-frame clones and lacks some. The sample has about 170,000 clones, approximately 90% seen once. The specimen was PBMCs or T cells enriched from blood (not recorded which). These receptor sequences come from a woman under 30 who had recovered from COVID-19. Each CDR3 is given with its conserved first and last residue. The order of the fields is V gene, J gene, D gene, clone size, CDR3 protein, CDR3 DNA. A D gene is named only where the DNA matches it firmly. Part of the rows lack a size; the others show once, few, many or a class for expanded clones.

V gene: TRBV29-1
J gene: TRBJ2-7
D gene: TRBD1
clone size: -
CDR3 protein: CSVGKGTGSDEQYF
CDR3 DNA: TGCAGCGTTGGAAAGGGGACAGGGTCGGACGAGCAGTACTTC

V gene: TRBV9
J gene: TRBJ2-1
D gene: -
clone size: -
CDR3 protein: CASSERENPYNEQFF
CDR3 DNA: TGTGCCAGCAGCGAACGGGAGAACCCCTACAATGAGCAGTTCTTC

V gene: TRBV5-8
J gene: TRBJ1-3
D gene: -
clone size: -
CDR3 protein: CASSAGFDRRIGNTIYF
CDR3 DNA: TGTGCCAGCAGCGCGGGGTTCGATAGGAGAATTGGAAACACCATATATTTT

V gene: TRBV29-1
J gene: TRBJ1-5
D gene: -
clone size: once
CDR3 protein: CSVGGQNNQPQHF
CDR3 DNA: TGCAGCGTTGGAGGCCAGAACAATCAGCCCCAGCATTTT

V gene: TRBV28
J gene: TRBJ2-7
D gene: -
clone size: -
CDR3 protein: CATKDADRTTYEQYF
CDR3 DNA: TGTGCCACTAAGGACGCGGACAGAACTACCTACGAGCAGTACTTC

V gene: TRBV19
J gene: TRBJ2-7
D gene: TRBD1
clone size: few
CDR3 protein: CASGDRDYEQYF
CDR3 DNA: TGTGCCAGTGGGGACAGGGACTACGAGCAGTACTTC

V gene: TRBV10-3
J gene: TRBJ2-7
D gene: TRBD1
clone size: -
CDR3 protein: CAISEGQDLIAQYF
CDR3 DNA: TGTGCCATCAGTGAGGGACAGGACTTAATCGCGCAGTACTTC

V gene: TRBV28
J gene: TRBJ2-4
D gene: -
clone size: -
CDR3 protein: CASSSRRLAKNIQYF
CDR3 DNA: TGTGCCAGCAGCTCCAGGCGTCTAGCCAAAAACATTCAGTACTTC

V gene: TRBV28
J gene: TRBJ2-3
D gene: TRBD1
clone size: -
CDR3 protein: CASNGGDRGTDTQYF
CDR3 DNA: TGTGCCAGCAACGGGGGGGACAGGGGGACAGATACGCAGTATTTT

V gene: TRBV13
J gene: TRBJ2-3
D gene: -
clone size: -
CDR3 protein: CASRSYFYDTQYF
CDR3 DNA: TGTGCCAGCAGGAGCTACTTCTACGATACGCAGTATTTT

V gene: TRBV11-2
J gene: TRBJ2-1
D gene: -
clone size: -
CDR3 protein: CASSFVQGSPLNSYNEQFF
CDR3 DNA: TGTGCCAGCAGCTTTGTTCAGGGCTCGCCACTTAACTCCTACAATGAGCAGTTCTTC

V gene: TRBV28
J gene: TRBJ1-1
D gene: -
clone size: -
CDR3 protein: CASIGASNTEAFF
CDR3 DNA: TGTGCCAGCATTGGTGCCAGTAACACTGAAGCTTTCTTT

V gene: TRBV5-1
J gene: TRBJ1-6
D gene: -
clone size: -
CDR3 protein: CASSPRQGTNSPLHF
CDR3 DNA: TGCGCCAGCAGCCCCCGGCAGGGGACCAATTCACCCCTCCACTTT

V gene: TRBV5-1
J gene: TRBJ1-2
D gene: -
clone size: -
CDR3 protein: CASSSGGTDPYGYTF
CDR3 DNA: TGCGCCAGCAGCTCGGGAGGGACGGATCCCTATGGCTACACCTTC

V gene: TRBV6-6
J gene: TRBJ2-2
D gene: TRBD1
clone size: -
CDR3 protein: CASSRGITGGSNTGELFF
CDR3 DNA: TGTGCCAGCAGTCGCGGGATAACAGGGGGCTCTAACACCGGGGAGCTGTTTTTT

V gene: TRBV7-7
J gene: TRBJ2-5
D gene: TRBD1
clone size: -
CDR3 protein: CASSLRQTGETQYF
CDR3 DNA: TGTGCTAGCAGCTTACGGCAGACAGGGGAGACCCAGTACTTC

V gene: TRBV7-6
J gene: TRBJ2-3
D gene: TRBD1
clone size: -
CDR3 protein: CASSPGTGGTDTQYF
CDR3 DNA: TGTGCCAGCAGCCCCGGGACAGGGGGCACAGATACGCAGTATTTT

V gene: TRBV5-1
J gene: TRBJ2-2
D gene: TRBD1
clone size: -
CDR3 protein: CASSLDGQGSTGELFF
CDR3 DNA: TGCGCCAGCAGCTTGGATGGACAGGGTAGCACCGGGGAGCTGTTTTTT

V gene: TRBV15
J gene: TRBJ2-3
D gene: TRBD2
clone size: -
CDR3 protein: CATSSFRAGDDTQYF
CDR3 DNA: TGTGCCACCAGCAGCTTTCGAGCGGGAGATGATACGCAGTATTTT

V gene: TRBV5-4
J gene: TRBJ2-5
D gene: -
clone size: -
CDR3 protein: CASSLWGVETQYF
CDR3 DNA: TGTGCCAGCAGCTTGTGGGGGGTCGAGACCCAGTACTTC

V gene: TRBV4-2
J gene: TRBJ1-5
D gene: -
clone size: -
CDR3 protein: CASSQDALGNQPQHF
CDR3 DNA: TGTGCCAGCAGCCAAGATGCACTGGGCAATCAGCCCCAGCATTTT

V gene: TRBV19
J gene: TRBJ2-3
D gene: -
clone size: -
CDR3 protein: CASSITSTSTDTQYF
CDR3 DNA: TGTGCCAGTAGTATCACTAGCACGAGCACAGATACGCAGTATTTT

V gene: TRBV27
J gene: TRBJ2-3
D gene: -
clone size: -
CDR3 protein: CASSLKWVNGDRRTDTQYF
CDR3 DNA: TGTGCCAGCAGTTTAAAATGGGTGAATGGAGATCGCCGCACAGATACGCAGTATTTT

V gene: TRBV18
J gene: TRBJ2-2
D gene: TRBD2
clone size: -
CDR3 protein: CASSWTSGRGGSGELFF
CDR3 DNA: TGTGCCAGCTCCTGGACTAGCGGGAGAGGAGGGTCCGGGGAGCTGTTTTTT

V gene: TRBV2
J gene: TRBJ2-7
D gene: -
clone size: -
CDR3 protein: CASSLTYEQYF
CDR3 DNA: TGTGCCAGCAGTCTAACCTACGAGCAGTACTTC

V gene: TRBV3-1/TRBV3-2
J gene: TRBJ2-7
D gene: TRBD2
clone size: -
CDR3 protein: CASRGTGLAPYEQYF
CDR3 DNA: TGTGCCAGCAGGGGAACGGGACTAGCCCCCTACGAGCAGTACTTC

V gene: TRBV6-1
J gene: TRBJ2-7
D gene: -
clone size: -
CDR3 protein: CASSEAGSYEQYF
CDR3 DNA: TGTGCCAGCAGTGAAGCGGGGAGCTACGAGCAGTACTTC

V gene: TRBV27
J gene: TRBJ2-7
D gene: TRBD2
clone size: -
CDR3 protein: CASSLSSGRRYEQYF
CDR3 DNA: TGTGCCAGCAGTTTATCTAGCGGGAGGCGGTACGAGCAGTACTTC

V gene: TRBV5-1
J gene: TRBJ2-1
D gene: -
clone size: -
CDR3 protein: CASGNRDDEQFF
CDR3 DNA: TGCGCCAGCGGAAACAGGGACGATGAGCAGTTCTTC

V gene: TRBV5-5
J gene: TRBJ1-2
D gene: -
clone size: -
CDR3 protein: CASDTNPAGSHGYTF
CDR3 DNA: TGTGCCAGCGACACAAATCCGGCAGGATCCCATGGCTACACCTTC

V gene: TRBV6-1
J gene: TRBJ1-2
D gene: TRBD1
clone size: -
CDR3 protein: CASSEQWDRAYGYTF
CDR3 DNA: TGTGCCAGCAGTGAACAATGGGACAGGGCCTATGGCTACACCTTC

V gene: TRBV27
J gene: TRBJ2-3
D gene: TRBD1
clone size: -
CDR3 protein: CASSLLGRGIGTDTQYF
CDR3 DNA: TGTGCCAGCAGTTTATTGGGCAGGGGGATTGGCACAGATACGCAGTATTTT

V gene: TRBV5-4
J gene: TRBJ2-3
D gene: -
clone size: -
CDR3 protein: CASSDVRGDTQYF
CDR3 DNA: TGTGCCAGCAGCGATGTCAGGGGAGATACGCAGTATTTT

V gene: TRBV7-3
J gene: TRBJ2-1
D gene: TRBD2
clone size: -
CDR3 protein: CASRSTSGILNEQFF
CDR3 DNA: TGTGCCAGCAGGTCTACTAGCGGGATCCTCAATGAGCAGTTCTTC

V gene: TRBV24-1
J gene: TRBJ2-7
D gene: -
clone size: -
CDR3 protein: CATSDFGGFGQYF
CDR3 DNA: TGTGCCACCAGTGATTTTGGGGGGTTCGGGCAGTACTTC

V gene: TRBV6-1
J gene: TRBJ1-1
D gene: TRBD1
clone size: -
CDR3 protein: CASRNYRGTEAFF
CDR3 DNA: TGTGCCAGCAGGAACTACAGGGGCACTGAAGCTTTCTTT

V gene: TRBV27
J gene: TRBJ1-2
D gene: -
clone size: -
CDR3 protein: CASSPYSGGGGGYTF
CDR3 DNA: TGTGCCAGCAGCCCATACTCGGGGGGGGGTGGCGGCTACACCTTC

V gene: TRBV27
J gene: TRBJ1-2
D gene: TRBD1
clone size: -
CDR3 protein: CASRGQGLGYTF
CDR3 DNA: TGTGCCAGCAGGGGACAGGGGCTAGGCTACACCTTC

V gene: TRBV3-1/TRBV3-2
J gene: TRBJ1-5
D gene: -
clone size: once
CDR3 protein: CASSQGQGLGNQPQHF
CDR3 DNA: TGTGCCAGCAGCCAAGGTCAGGGACTCGGCAATCAGCCCCAGCATTTT

V gene: TRBV6-5
J gene: TRBJ1-3
D gene: -
clone size: -
CDR3 protein: CASRGGLGGNTIYF
CDR3 DNA: TGTGCCAGCCGGGGAGGGTTGGGCGGAAACACCATATATTTT

V gene: TRBV18
J gene: TRBJ2-1
D gene: TRBD2
clone size: -
CDR3 protein: CASSDLAGVYNEQFF
CDR3 DNA: TGTGCCAGCTCAGACCTAGCGGGAGTCTACAATGAGCAGTTCTTC

V gene: TRBV27
J gene: TRBJ2-7
D gene: TRBD1
clone size: -
CDR3 protein: CASSFSGGRMYEQYF
CDR3 DNA: TGTGCCAGCAGCTTCTCAGGGGGCAGGATGTACGAGCAGTACTTC

V gene: TRBV2
J gene: TRBJ1-1
D gene: -
clone size: -
CDR3 protein: CASSEAPGGVSAFF
CDR3 DNA: TGTGCCAGCAGTGAAGCACCGGGGGGCGTTTCCGCTTTCTTT

V gene: TRBV30
J gene: TRBJ2-2
D gene: -
clone size: -
CDR3 protein: CAWNQGDHIPGELFF
CDR3 DNA: TGTGCCTGGAATCAAGGGGATCACATTCCCGGGGAGCTGTTTTTT

V gene: TRBV28
J gene: TRBJ2-1
D gene: TRBD2
clone size: -
CDR3 protein: CASSRTSGSNQQFF
CDR3 DNA: TGTGCCAGCAGTCGGACTAGCGGTTCCAATCAGCAGTTCTTC

V gene: TRBV30
J gene: TRBJ1-5
D gene: -
clone size: once
CDR3 protein: CAWSPGTARGQPQHF
CDR3 DNA: TGTGCCTGGAGTCCTGGAACGGCAAGAGGGCAGCCCCAGCATTTT

V gene: TRBV9
J gene: TRBJ2-1
D gene: -
clone size: -
CDR3 protein: CASSVQGFEVRSGYNEQFF
CDR3 DNA: TGTGCCAGCAGCGTTCAGGGCTTTGAGGTCAGGTCAGGCTACAATGAGCAGTTCTTC

V gene: TRBV4-2
J gene: TRBJ2-2
D gene: -
clone size: -
CDR3 protein: CASSQGSGGLGELFF
CDR3 DNA: TGTGCCAGCAGCCAAGGTTCGGGGGGCCTCGGGGAGCTGTTTTTT

V gene: TRBV27
J gene: TRBJ2-2
D gene: -
clone size: few
CDR3 protein: CASSALLWDSFKGAPGELFF
CDR3 DNA: TGTGCCAGCAGTGCGTTACTTTGGGACTCCTTCAAAGGGGCACCCGGGGAGCTGTTTTTT

V gene: TRBV4-1
J gene: TRBJ2-7
D gene: TRBD1
clone size: -
CDR3 protein: CASSQDIQGARYEQYF
CDR3 DNA: TGCGCCAGCAGCCAAGATATCCAGGGGGCGCGGTACGAGCAGTACTTC